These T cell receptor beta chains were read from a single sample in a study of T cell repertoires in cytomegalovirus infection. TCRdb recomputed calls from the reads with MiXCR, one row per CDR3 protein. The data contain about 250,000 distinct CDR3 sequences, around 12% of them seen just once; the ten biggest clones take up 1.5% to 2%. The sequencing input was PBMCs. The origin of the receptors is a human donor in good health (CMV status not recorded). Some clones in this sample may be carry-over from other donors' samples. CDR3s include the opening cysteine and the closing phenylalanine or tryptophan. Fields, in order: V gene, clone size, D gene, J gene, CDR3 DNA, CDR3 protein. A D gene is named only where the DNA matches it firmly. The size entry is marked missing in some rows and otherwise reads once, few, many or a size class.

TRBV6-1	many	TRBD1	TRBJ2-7	TGTGCCAGCACCAGACAGGGAGACTACGAGCAGTACTTC	CASTRQGDYEQYF
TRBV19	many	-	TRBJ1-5	TGTGCCAGTACAGGCAGTGGAGGGAACAATCAGCCCCAGCATTTT	CASTGSGGNNQPQHF
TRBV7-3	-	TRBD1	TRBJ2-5	TGTGCCAGCAGCCCTACAGGGGGCTCGGGAGAGACCCAGTACTTC	CASSPTGGSGETQYF
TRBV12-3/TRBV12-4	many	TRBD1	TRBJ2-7	TGTGCCAGCAGTGGAACCGGGACAGGGGGCTCCTACGAGCAGTACTTC	CASSGTGTGGSYEQYF
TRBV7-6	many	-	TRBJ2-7	TGTGCCAGCAGCTTCACAGAGGGTTACGAGCAGTACTTC	CASSFTEGYEQYF
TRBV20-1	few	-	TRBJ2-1	TGCAGTGCTAGAGGAATTGAGGGGGTGAATGAGCAGTTCTTC	CSARGIEGVNEQFF
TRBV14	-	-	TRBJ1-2	TGTGCCAGCAGCCAAGATCTAAGGGGGGGCTACACCTTC	CASSQDLRGGYTF
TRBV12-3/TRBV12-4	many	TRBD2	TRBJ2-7	TGTGCCAGCAGTTTCGGGGGGAACTACGAGCAGTACTTC	CASSFGGNYEQYF
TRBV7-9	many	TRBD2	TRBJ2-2	TGTGCCAGCAGCCGACTAGCGGCGAACACCGGGGAGCTGTTTTTT	CASSRLAANTGELFF
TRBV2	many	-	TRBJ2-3	TGTGCCAGCAGTGAAGGGGATTACACAGATACGCAGTATTTT	CASSEGDYTDTQYF
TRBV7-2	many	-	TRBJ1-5	TGTGCCAGCAGCCTGGCGGCCTTTAGCAATCAGCCCCAGCATTTT	CASSLAAFSNQPQHF
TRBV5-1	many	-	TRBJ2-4	TGCGCCAGCAGCTTGGCCTCTGCACAGTCGGACATTCAGTACTTC	CASSLASAQSDIQYF
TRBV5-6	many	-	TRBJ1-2	TGTGCCAGCAGCCTCGGGGCAGAGAACTATGGCTACACCTTC	CASSLGAENYGYTF
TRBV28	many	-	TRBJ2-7	TGTGCCAGCAGTTCACCGGGGACAGCGGGCTCCTACGAGCAGTACTTC	CASSSPGTAGSYEQYF
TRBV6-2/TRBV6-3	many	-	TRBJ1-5	TGTGCCAGCAGTTACAGATCCGCCGGGACACAATTACGCAATCAGCCCCAGCATTTT	CASSYRSAGTQLRNQPQHF
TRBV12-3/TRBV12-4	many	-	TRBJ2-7	TGTGCCAGCAGTTTATACTCCTTCCACGAGCAGTACTTC	CASSLYSFHEQYF
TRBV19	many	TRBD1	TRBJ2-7	TGTGCCAGTAGTACCAGGACAGGGAGAAACGAGCAGTACTTC	CASSTRTGRNEQYF
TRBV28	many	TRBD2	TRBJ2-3	TGTGCCAGCAAAGGGGGGAAACTAGCGGGGACAGATACGCAGTATTTT	CASKGGKLAGTDTQYF
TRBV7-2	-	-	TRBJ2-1	TGTGCCAGCAGCTTAATCAGAAGCTCCTACAATGAGCAGTTCTTC	CASSLIRSSYNEQFF
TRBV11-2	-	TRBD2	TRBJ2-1	TGTGCCAGCAGCCCCATAGGGCGGGAGAAGACTGACAATGAGCAGTTCTTC	CASSPIGREKTDNEQFF
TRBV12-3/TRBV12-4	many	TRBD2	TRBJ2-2	TGTGCCAGCAGTGAAGCGGGGGGGGGCGCCGGGGAGCTGTTTTTT	CASSEAGGGAGELFF
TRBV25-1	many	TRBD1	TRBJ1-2	TGTGCCAGCAGTGATCCACAGGGGGCCAGCTATGGCTACACCTTC	CASSDPQGASYGYTF